These 18 T cell receptor beta chains originate from one sample sequenced in a study of blood T cell repertoires in COVID-19. Produced via immunoSEQ multiplex PCR; TCRdb's table is partial and in-frame only. The sample records approximately 220,000 clones, 80% to 90% being singletons. The sample consisted of peripheral blood. All receptors come from a man aged 55 to 69 who had recovered from COVID-19.

The rearrangement uses TRBV28 and TRBJ2-7; the match to TRBD1 covers 10 bases. The J segment lost 3 bases and the V segment lost 6 bases, leaving 14 bases of the junction unmatched. The CDR3 has 17 residues. The germline CDR1 and CDR2 sequences are MDHEN and SYDVKM. This CDR3 reads CASRILSGGQGGYEQYF. The CDR3, as DNA: TGTGCCAGCAGGATACTTTCCGGAGGACAGGGGGGCTACGAGCAGTACTTC.

This clone was counted a single time. The J gene is TRBJ1-5, the V gene TRBV6-5, with 7 bases matching TRBD1. There are 13 residues in the CDR3. Looked up from germline, CDR1 is MNHEY and CDR2 is SVGAGI. The V and J ends lost 5 bases and 4 bases, in that order; junction bases with no gene match: 2. In nucleotides, the CDR3 is TGTGCCAGCAGTCAGGGACAGAATCAGCCCCAGCATTTT. Residues: CASSQGQNQPQHF.

The V call is TRBV4-3, the J call TRBJ2-2; D uncertain. Trimming pared 6 bases from V and 1 base from J, leaving 9 bases between. The germline gives CDR1 LGHNA, CDR2 YSLEER. This CDR3 spans 14 amino acids. CDR3: CASRVSVNTGELFF. The DNA of the CDR3 is TGCGCCAGCAGGGTGAGCGTGAACACCGGGGAGCTGTTTTTT.

The chain employs TRBV2 and TRBJ2-5; D call uncertain. V lost 8 bases, J lost 2 bases, and 15 bases lay in between. CDR1 is SNHLY, CDR2 FYNNEI, per germline. The CDR3 is made up of 14 amino acids. The CDR3 loop reads CASSSPRGQETQYF. In DNA form, the CDR3 reads TGTGCCAGCTCCAGCCCCCGAGGACAAGAGACCCAGTACTTC.

The chain employs TRBV12-3 or TRBV12-4 and TRBJ2-3, with D possibly TRBD2 on 5 matching bases. With 8 bases removed from V and 3 bases from J, the gap between germline ends came to 9 bases. The CDR3 runs to 12 residues. CDR3 residues: CASVGETDTQYF. The DNA of the CDR3 is TGTGCCAGCGTTGGGGAGACAGATACGCAGTATTTT.

The chain joins TRBV11-3 to TRBJ2-1, with D perhaps TRBD2 (6 bases). The CDR3 totals 14 residues. Germline CDR1 SGHNT, CDR2 YENEEA. Trimming stripped 8 bases from V and 7 bases from J, with 18 bases between. CDR3 in amino acids: CASGPGTGENEQFF. The CDR3 bases are TGTGCCAGCGGCCCCGGGACTGGCGAGAATGAGCAGTTCTTC.

In its sample, this clone was seen once. This rearrangement joins TRBV28 to TRBJ2-7; 7 nucleotides match TRBD1. The CDR3 covers 14 residues. Trimming cost V 6 bases and J 0 bases; bases outside gene matches: 5. Germline CDR1 MDHEN, CDR2 SYDVKM. The CDR3 spells CASSRDSVSYEQYF. In nucleotides, the CDR3 is TGTGCCAGCAGCCGGGACAGCGTCTCCTACGAGCAGTACTTC.

The rearrangement uses TRBV7-8 and TRBJ2-7, with TRBD2 matching over 9 bases. Trimming took 2 bases from V and 1 from J; bases not matched to a gene: 12. The CDR3 contains 18 residues. The germline V gene has CDR1 SGHVS and CDR2 FQNEAQ. CDR3 nucleotide sequence: TGTGCCAGCAGCTTAATCCCCTTCGCGGGAGGGGGGTCCTACGAGCAGTACTTC. As protein: CASSLIPFAGGGSYEQYF.

This rearrangement joins TRBV19 to TRBJ2-7, with D tentatively TRBD1 (6 bases). Germline CDR1 is LNHDA and CDR2 is SQIVND (reference sequence). This CDR3 is built from 13 residues. Trimming removed 3 bases from V and 3 bases from J, with 9 bases in between. This chain's CDR3 is CASSIQGYYEQYF. The CDR3 DNA sequence: TGTGCCAGTAGTATCCAGGGGTACTACGAGCAGTACTTC.

This clone appeared once. The chain links TRBV30 to TRBJ2-5; D is possibly TRBD2 (5 bases). Germline V gene lookup returns CDR1 GTSNPN and CDR2 SVGIG (reference sequence). The CDR3 sequence is 15 residues long. Trimming removed 7 bases from V and 2 bases from J, with 20 bases in between. CDR3 sequence (DNA): TGTGCCTCCCACCCCGACACGGGGTGGCAAGAGACCCAGTACTTC. Translating gives CASHPDTGWQETQYF.

Points on this clone: Mismatch with germline at one junction end may stem from a read error. The V gene is TRBV5-1, the J gene TRBJ1-5, with D perhaps TRBD1 (6 bases). In germline, CDR1 is SGHRS, CDR2 YFSETQ. This CDR3 contains 15 residues. In DNA, the CDR3 is TGCGCTAGCAGGGAGGACAGCTATAGCAATCAGCCCCAGCATTTT. This sequence encodes CASREDSYSNQPQHF.

This clone was picked up a small number of times. The chain links TRBV19 to TRBJ2-3; a weak D match, TRBD2 (6 bases). V was pared by 4 bases and J by 3 bases, with 14 bases between. This CDR3 has 15 residues. CDR1 and CDR2 from the germline V gene are LNHDA and SQIVND (reference sequence). CDR3 nucleotide sequence: TGTGCCAGTAGTAAGGGAGGTTCTTTGACAGATACGCAGTATTTT. Protein: CASSKGGSLTDTQYF.

CDR3 loop: CASSRTRNTGELFF. In DNA, the CDR3 is TGTGCCAGCAGCCGGACACGTAACACCGGGGAGCTGTTTTTT. The gene calls are TRBV7-3 and TRBJ2-2, with D possibly TRBD1 on 5 matching bases. CDR1 and CDR2 (germline): SGHTA, FQGTGA. The CDR3 extends over 14 amino acids. Trimming removed 5 bases at V and 2 bases at J, with 9 bases between. Full variable domain (remainder filled in from reference TRBV7-3 and TRBJ2-2): GAGVSQTPSNKVTEKGKYVELRCDPISGHTALYWYRQSLGQGPEFLIYFQGTGAADDSGLPNDRFFAVRPEGSVSTLKIQRTERGDSAVYLCASSRTRNTGELFFGEGSRLTVL.

The V gene is TRBV6-5, the J gene TRBJ1-2; TRBD1 agrees at 8 bases. Germline CDR1 MNHEY, CDR2 SVGAGI. V was clipped by 6 bases and J by 5 bases; unmatched bases: 11. This CDR3 spans 15 amino acids. The CDR3 DNA follows: TGTGCCAGCAGCCAAACCCTGGACAGGGTTTATGGCTACACCTTC. This codes for CASSQTLDRVYGYTF.

The chain carries TRBV19 and TRBJ1-2, with TRBD1 matching over 9 bases. Per the germline V gene, CDR1 is LNHDA and CDR2 is SQIVND (reference sequence). Unmatched junction bases numbered 11, after V lost 7 bases and J lost 5 bases. This CDR3 comprises 15 residues. The CDR3 reads CASTPWGDRVYGYTF. The DNA of the CDR3 is TGTGCCAGTACCCCCTGGGGGGACAGGGTATATGGCTACACCTTC.

The chain joins TRBV29-1 to TRBJ2-5; 8 nucleotides line up with TRBD1. Germline lookup yields CDR1 SQVTM and CDR2 ANQGSEA. The CDR3 is 14 residues long. Trimming took 4 bases from V and 6 from J; bases not matched to a gene: 10. CDR3 residues: CSVGMDRVGKTQYF. CDR3 nucleotide sequence: TGCAGCGTTGGGATGGACAGGGTCGGAAAGACCCAGTACTTC.

This clone was observed a handful of times. The rearrangement uses TRBV7-9 and TRBJ1-2; D gene ambiguous. This CDR3 comprises 13 residues. V was shortened by 3 bases and J by 3 bases, with 8 bases between the two germline ends. Germline lookup yields CDR1 SEHNR and CDR2 FQNEAQ (reference sequence). The CDR3 nucleotides are TGTGCCAGCAGCTTTGACAACGACTATGGCTACACCTTC. This codes for CASSFDNDYGYTF.

The rearrangement joins TRBV7-2 to TRBJ1-2; TRBD1 might be the D (6 bases). The germline V gene encodes CDR1 SGHTA and CDR2 FQGNSA. Trimming shortened V by 5 bases and J by 5 bases, and 21 bases separated the two germline ends. This CDR3 spans 16 amino acids. This chain's CDR3 is CASSPQTGSGLYGYTF. The CDR3 DNA reads TGTGCCAGCAGCCCTCAGACAGGTTCAGGCTTATATGGCTACACCTTC.